The 2 T cell receptor beta chains below all came from one sample that was sequenced in a study of T-cell reconstitution after alpha-beta-depleted transplantation in children (dated by TCRdb to the mid-2010s). Libraries were prepared through PCR. Sequenced on an Illumina HiSeq 2500. To normalize quantification of the TCRbeta repertoire, the TCR libraries were built with molecular barcoding that relied on unique molecular identifiers. The public reads were run again by TCRdb, first through fastp at Q25 and then through MiXCR, and only productive beta chains were kept. All rows with the same CDR3 protein become a single entry with the most common DNA and genes. A total of fewer than 150,000 distinct CDR3 sequences appear in this sample, 23% of them only once. More than 9% of the sample belongs to the ten largest clones. This specimen's treatment or condition label, interpreted: allogeneic hematopoietic cell transplantation with graft depleted of TCRalphabeta T cells and CD19 B cells.

The sequencing here drew on PBMCs, mostly from graft donor cells, taken 180 days after TCRalphabeta/CD19-depleted stem cell transplant. The receptor set was obtained from a male patient aged 2-15 years who had a stem cell transplant for chronic granulomatous disease, so the T cells may come from the graft donor.

This clonotype has only a few counts. This chain links TRBV20-1 with TRBJ2-4; TRBD2 matches at 9 bases. The CDR3 spans 18 residues. Germline lookup yields CDR1 DFQATT and CDR2 SNEGSKA (reference sequence). Unmatched junction bases numbered 16, after V lost 5 bases and J lost 2 bases. For the CDR3, the DNA is TGCAGTGCTTTGTGCTCTAGCGGGGATTATTGTTCCAAAAACATTCAGTACTTC. Its translation: CSALCSSGDYCSKNIQYF.

This clonotype has ten or more counts. The chain links TRBV20-1 to TRBJ2-5, with D uncertain. The V end lost 0 bases, the J end lost 0 bases, and 5 bases lay between the germline ends. There are 13 residues in the CDR3. Germline loops: CDR1 DFQATT, CDR2 SNEGSKA (reference sequence). The CDR3 DNA follows: TGCAGTGCTAGAGACTTGTACCAAGAGACCCAGTACTTC. Translated: CSARDLYQETQYF.